Below, one T cell receptor (beta chain) is given with its context. The source of the sample is a study of blood T cell repertoires in COVID-19. Study information: Sites in the United States, Italy and Spain provided acute and convalescent COVID-19 samples. From T cells, B-cell-depleted T cells, or PBMCs came the material, which was cDNA or gDNA.

V shed 4 bases, J shed 8 bases, and the junction held 7 bases outside the gene matches. CDR1 is LNHDA and CDR2 is SQIVND in the germline V gene (reference sequence). CDR3 length: 15 amino acids. Authors' data handling: From reference gene primer amplification, estimates of nucleated cell counts were derived. Produced via immunoSEQ multiplex PCR; TCRdb's table is partial and in-frame only. V and J calls and clone size come straight from that table; D and trimming were deduced from the DNA. The table has 190,000 or so clones, 70% to 80% seen once. Sequencing was performed on peripheral blood. This receptor was obtained from a man aged 50 to 59 who had recovered from COVID-19. V usage is TRBV19 and J usage is TRBJ2-3; 12 nucleotides match TRBD1. CDR3 sequence reads: CASSNPGQGAGTQYF. The CDR3 coding sequence is TGTGCCAGTAGTAATCCGGGACAGGGGGCCGGTACGCAGTATTTT.